The clone carrying this TCR beta chain came up a few times. Its specificity is not known. Germline V gene lookup returns CDR1 SNHLY and CDR2 FYNNEI. Trimming removed 6 bases from V and 4 bases from J, with 12 bases in between. The CDR3 contains 13 residues. Before the COVID-19 pandemic, during about 2010-2019, CD4+ T cells were taken from unexposed donors. Isolation of CD4+ T cells took place after about 9 days in culture. Some clones are missing from TCRdb's copy, which holds only in-frame ones; the method was immunoSEQ multiplex PCR. Here the sample spans over 20,000 clones, around four fifths being singletons. The data were obtained in a study of CD4 T cells in relation to SARS-CoV-2 and coronaviruses. Study-wide background: After roughly eleven days of antigen culture, PBMC TCR beta CDR3s were sequenced.

The TCR comes from a human donor in good health. What was sequenced was CD4+ T cells from PBMCs, cultured in vitro. This chain connects TRBV2 to TRBJ1-2, with D unresolved. The CDR3 protein is CASRHSSIYGYTF. CDR3 in DNA: TGTGCCAGCAGACACAGCTCTATCTATGGCTACACCTTC.